The 21 T cell receptor beta chains listed next were all sequenced from one sample in a study of cytomegalovirus exposure and HLA in healthy donors. Primers for the PCR totalled 60 Vbeta and 13 Jbeta. The method was immunoSEQ multiplex PCR; TCRdb's version includes in-frame clones alone and lacks a portion of them. Seen here are approximately 150,000 clones, around 73% observed once, and the top ten hold about 1.6%. Sequenced: PBMCs. The receptors stem from a female donor in good health and CMV-seronegative.

This clone was found a few times. V is TRBV6-6 and J is TRBJ1-5; 11 bases line up with TRBD1. Looked up from germline, CDR1 is MNHNY and CDR2 is SVGAGI (reference sequence). V gave up 4 bases and J gave up 14 bases; unmatched junction bases: 16. The CDR3 runs to 16 residues. For the CDR3, the DNA is TGTGCCAGCAGTTTCGGGACAGGGGGAATGAATCAAAAAGAGCATTTT. Amino acids: CASSFGTGGMNQKEHF.

This clone appeared a few times. The V and J genes are TRBV6-5 and TRBJ1-1; possible D gene TRBD1, 5 bases. Between the trimmed V and J ends, which lost 0 bases and 10 bases, there was a span of 9 bases. The CDR3 extends over 12 amino acids. From germline, CDR1 is MNHEY and CDR2 SVGAGI. For the CDR3, the DNA is TGTGCCAGCAGTTACTCAGGACATGGAGCTTTCTTT. As protein: CASSYSGHGAFF.

The genes are TRBV25-1 and TRBJ2-7, with 8 bases matching TRBD2. Germline V gene lookup returns CDR1 MGHDK and CDR2 SYGVNS. This CDR3 comprises 15 residues. The trim removed 4 bases at V and 3 bases at J, leaving 8 bases unmatched. The CDR3 DNA follows: TGTGCCAGCAGTGCGGGAGGGGGGGCGAACTACGAGCAGTACTTC. Translating gives CASSAGGGANYEQYF.

The chain is built from TRBV28 and TRBJ2-3, with D maybe TRBD2 (6 bases). The CDR3 totals 16 residues. The germline V and J ends were trimmed by 3 bases and 0 bases, with 13 bases remaining between them. Per the germline V gene, CDR1 is MDHEN and CDR2 is SYDVKM. CDR3 in amino acids: CASSLASVTSTDTQYF. The CDR3 nucleotides are TGTGCCAGCAGTTTGGCTAGCGTTACTAGCACAGATACGCAGTATTTT.

The chain combines TRBV6-6 with TRBJ1-4; possibly TRBD1 for D (6 bases). The ends were cut back, 6 bases at V and 4 bases at J, with 18 bases in the middle. Germline lookup yields CDR1 MNHNY and CDR2 SVGAGI (reference sequence). The CDR3 runs to 16 residues. CDR3 sequence: CASSSGARRDNEKLFF. The CDR3 nucleotides are TGTGCCAGCAGCTCAGGGGCCCGCAGGGATAATGAAAAACTGTTTTTT.

The chain is built from TRBV6-5 and TRBJ2-1, with 8 bases lining up with TRBD2. The germline CDR1 and CDR2 sequences are MNHEY and SVGAGI. The CDR3 has 16 amino acids. The V and J ends lost 3 bases and 4 bases, in that order; junction bases with no gene match: 8. The CDR3, as DNA: TGTGCCAGCAGTTATAGGGCAGCGGGGGTTTACAATGAGCAGTTCTTC. This encodes CASSYRAAGVYNEQFF.

The chain combines TRBV29-1 with TRBJ2-5, with a possible D match to TRBD1 (6 bases). The closer fit of TRBJ2-7 to the DNA end suggests the J call may be wrong. Germline values: CDR1 SQVTM, CDR2 ANQGSEA. The CDR3 totals 15 residues. In nucleotides, the CDR3 is TGCAGCGTTCCGACAGGAATGGGGCTCGCCGGCGAGCAGTACTTC. Protein sequence: CSVPTGMGLAGEQYF.

This chain joins TRBV5-1 and TRBJ2-2; 7 bases map to TRBD1. The CDR3 contains 17 residues. Germline V gene sequence: CDR1 SGHRS, CDR2 YFSETQ. V lost 4 bases, J lost 0 bases, and 9 bases stayed unmatched. The CDR3 region is CASSRDRDGANTGELFF. In DNA form, the CDR3 reads TGCGCCAGCAGCCGTGACAGGGATGGGGCGAACACCGGGGAGCTGTTTTTT.

The chain combines TRBV6-6 with TRBJ2-3, with unresolved D. The CDR3 contains 14 residues. Trimming took off 2 bases at V and 2 bases at J, with 8 bases between the two ends. CDR1 and CDR2 from the germline V gene are MNHNY and SVGAGI (reference sequence). CDR3 loop: CASSYLEITDTQYF. The CDR3, as DNA: TGTGCCAGCAGTTACCTAGAGATCACAGATACGCAGTATTTT.

This chain joins TRBV2 and TRBJ1-1; a weak D match, TRBD1 (5 bases). The V end was cut by 7 bases, the J end by 1 base, with 10 bases between. The germline gives CDR1 SNHLY, CDR2 FYNNEI. The CDR3 length is 13 residues. As DNA, the CDR3 is TGTGCCAGCATTCCGACAGAGAACACTGAAGCTTTCTTT. It translates to CASIPTENTEAFF.

The count of this clone is one. Additional DNA sequences in this sample encode the identical CDR3. This CDR3 reads CASSRGQDYGYTF. CDR3 DNA: TGTGCCAGCTCACGGGGACAGGACTATGGCTACACCTTC. V and J are TRBV18 and TRBJ1-2; TRBD1 matches at 8 bases. CDR3 length: 13 residues. With 4 bases clipped from V and 3 bases from J, the junction kept 1 base outside the gene matches. The germline gives CDR1 KGHSH, CDR2 LQKENI.

V usage is TRBV7-2 and J usage is TRBJ2-1; 10 bases match TRBD2. Unmatched junction bases numbered 13, after V lost 5 bases and J lost 9 bases. CDR3 length equals 16 residues. Germline V gene data show CDR1 as SGHTA and CDR2 as FQGNSA. In DNA form, the CDR3 reads TGTGCCAGCAGCCCGCAAGCGGGGGGGCGGAAGGGTGAGCAGTTCTTC. It is translated as CASSPQAGGRKGEQFF. Filled out from reference TRBV7-2 and TRBJ2-1, the complete variable domain reads GAGVSQSPSNKVTEKGKDVELRCDPISGHTALYWYRQSLGQGLEFLIYFQGNSAPDKSGLPSDRFSAERTGGSVSTLTIQRTQQEDSAVYLCASSPQAGGRKGEQFFGPGTRLTVL.

The J gene is TRBJ1-6, the V gene TRBV7-3, with unresolved D. The CDR3 sequence is 13 residues long. V was shortened by 5 bases and J by 13 bases, with 15 bases between the two germline ends. Per the germline V gene, CDR1 is SGHTA and CDR2 is FQGTGA. CDR3 sequence: CASSPERGQPLHF. For the CDR3, the DNA is TGTGCCAGCAGCCCGGAGCGGGGTCAGCCCCTCCACTTT.

This clone was found once. The chain couples TRBV9 to TRBJ2-3, with 10 bases matching TRBD1. From germline, CDR1 is SGDLS and CDR2 YYNGEE. The CDR3 runs 16 residues. Trimming cost V 0 bases and J 1 base; bases outside gene matches: 2. The CDR3 loop reads CASSVGDRGRTDTQYF. DNA for the CDR3: TGTGCCAGCAGCGTAGGAGACAGGGGGCGCACAGATACGCAGTATTTT.

J is TRBJ1-1 and V is TRBV6-5; 10 bases are shared with TRBD1. Germline CDR1 MNHEY, CDR2 SVGAGI. J lost 5 bases, V lost 0 bases, and 3 bases had no gene match. The CDR3 sequence is 15 residues long. The CDR3 region is CASSYSGDRGTEAFF. For the CDR3, the DNA is TGTGCCAGCAGTTACTCGGGGGACAGGGGTACTGAAGCTTTCTTT.

The DNA of the CDR3 is TGTGCCAGCTCACCTCGCATCTCAGGGGTACACAATGAGCAGTTCTTC. Translated, it gives CASSPRISGVHNEQFF. The rearrangement links TRBV18 to TRBJ2-1; the D gene is possibly TRBD1 (6 bases). This CDR3 comprises 16 residues. Germline V CDR1 and CDR2: KGHSH, LQKENI. V lost 3 bases and J 5 bases, leaving 17 bases between the germline ends.

On this clone: The junction departs from germline at one end; a sequencing error may be responsible. The rearrangement joins TRBV7-7 to TRBJ2-5; 12 positions match TRBD2. This CDR3 contains 14 residues. Germline CDR1 reads SSHAT; CDR2 reads FNYEAQ (reference sequence). The CDR3 DNA is TGTGCTAGCAGCCTAACTAGCGGGAGGGAGACCCAGTACTTC. This translates into CASSLTSGRETQYF.

This clone was seen a few times. The rearrangement links TRBV5-1 to TRBJ2-7; D remains ambiguous. Germline V gives CDR1 SGHRS, CDR2 YFSETQ. Between the trimmed V and J ends, which lost 5 bases and 4 bases, there was a span of 10 bases. This CDR3 is built from 12 residues. This CDR3 is CASSIPGYEQYF. CDR3 sequence (DNA): TGCGCCAGCAGTATCCCAGGATACGAGCAGTACTTC.

The chain uses TRBV6-1 and TRBJ2-3; D is tentatively TRBD1 or TRBD2 (5 bases each). The CDR3 is 15 amino acids. Trimming stripped 6 bases from V and 6 bases from J, with 19 bases between. Germline values: CDR1 MNHNS, CDR2 SASEGT. DNA of the CDR3: TGTGCCAGCAGCGAACAGGACTTTGCAATGGATACGCAGTATTTT. Translation gives CASSEQDFAMDTQYF.

This clone was seen just once. The rearrangement links TRBV27 to TRBJ2-2, with TRBD2 as a possible D gene (6 bases). V was trimmed by 4 bases and J by 4 bases, leaving 19 bases between them. The CDR3 loop spans 17 amino acids. The germline CDR1 and CDR2 sequences are MNHEY and SMNVEV (reference sequence). CDR3 in DNA: TGTGCCAGCAGTTCGGGACTCCCAAACTACCCCACCGGGGAGCTGTTTTTT. Amino acids: CASSSGLPNYPTGELFF.

This rearrangement joins TRBV5-1 to TRBJ2-5; TRBD2 agrees at 12 bases. Germline loops: CDR1 SGHRS, CDR2 YFSETQ. J was trimmed by 5 bases and V by 0 bases; bases with no gene match: 8. The CDR3 consists of 17 residues. The CDR3 reads CASSLEGLAGLGETQYF. The CDR3 region has the DNA TGCGCCAGCAGCTTGGAGGGACTAGCGGGCTTGGGCGAGACCCAGTACTTC.